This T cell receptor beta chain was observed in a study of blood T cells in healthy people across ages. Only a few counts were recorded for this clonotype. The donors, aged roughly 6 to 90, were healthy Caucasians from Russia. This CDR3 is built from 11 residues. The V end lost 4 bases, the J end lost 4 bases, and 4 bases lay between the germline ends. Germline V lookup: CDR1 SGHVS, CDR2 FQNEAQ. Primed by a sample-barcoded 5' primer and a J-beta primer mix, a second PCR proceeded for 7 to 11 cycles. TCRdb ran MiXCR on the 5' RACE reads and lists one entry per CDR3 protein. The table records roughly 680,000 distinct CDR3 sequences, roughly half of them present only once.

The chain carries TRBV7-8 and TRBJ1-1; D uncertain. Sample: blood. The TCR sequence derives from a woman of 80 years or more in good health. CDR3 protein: CASSSGTEAFF. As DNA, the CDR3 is TGTGCCAGCAGCTCGGGCACTGAAGCTTTCTTT. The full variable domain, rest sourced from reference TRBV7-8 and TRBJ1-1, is GAGVSQSPRYKVAKRGQDVALRCDPISGHVSLFWYQQALGQGPEFLTYFQNEAQLDKSGLPSDRFFAERPEGSVSTLKIQRTQQEDSAVYLCASSSGTEAFFGQGTRLTVV.